This TCR beta chain was identified in a study of T cell responses to AZD1222 COVID-19 vaccine. Study results and limitations: Two AZD1222 doses significantly raised spike-specific TCR breadth and depth over controls. Repertoire collection took place solely once the T cell response had peaked. Unmutated regions of variants are reportedly targeted by nearly half of spike-specific TCRs. In a largely white British group with more females than males, clonal diversity was possibly underestimated.

Trimming cost V 3 bases and J 3 bases; bases outside gene matches: 12. This CDR3 is built from 17 residues. The germline CDR1 and CDR2 sequences are SGHDT and YYEEEE. On this clone itself: Its antigen is as yet unknown.

Here immunoSEQ multiplex PCR was the method, and the copy in TCRdb shows in-frame clones only, minus some. The sample contains about 140,000 clones, 85% to 90% of which appear only once. The chain couples TRBV5-6 to TRBJ2-7, with 10 bases aligning to TRBD2. The sequence came from an adult who received the AZD1222 COVID-19 vaccine. This specimen was peripheral blood, taken 28 days after the second AZD1222 dose. The CDR3 here is CASSSRRSGRARYEQYF. The DNA for the CDR3 is TGTGCCAGCAGCTCCCGTAGGAGCGGGAGGGCCCGCTACGAGCAGTACTTC.